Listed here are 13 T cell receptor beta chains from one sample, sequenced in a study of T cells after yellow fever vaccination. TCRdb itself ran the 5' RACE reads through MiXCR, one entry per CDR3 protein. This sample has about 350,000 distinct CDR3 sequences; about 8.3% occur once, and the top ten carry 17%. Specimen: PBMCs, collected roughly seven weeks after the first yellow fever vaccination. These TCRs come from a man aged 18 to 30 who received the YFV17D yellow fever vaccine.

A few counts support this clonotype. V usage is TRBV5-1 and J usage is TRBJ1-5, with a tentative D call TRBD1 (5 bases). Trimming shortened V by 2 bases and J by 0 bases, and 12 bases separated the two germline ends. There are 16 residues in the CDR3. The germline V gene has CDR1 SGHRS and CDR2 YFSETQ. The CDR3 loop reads CASSFGDGHSNQPQHF. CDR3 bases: TGCGCCAGCAGCTTTGGGGACGGCCATAGCAATCAGCCCCAGCATTTT.

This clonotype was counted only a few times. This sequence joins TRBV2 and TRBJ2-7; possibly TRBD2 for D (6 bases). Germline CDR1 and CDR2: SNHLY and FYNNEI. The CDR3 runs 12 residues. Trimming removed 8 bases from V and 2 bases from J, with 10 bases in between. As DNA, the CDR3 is TGTGCCAGCGGGACTCATACCTACGAGCAGTACTTC. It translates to CASGTHTYEQYF.

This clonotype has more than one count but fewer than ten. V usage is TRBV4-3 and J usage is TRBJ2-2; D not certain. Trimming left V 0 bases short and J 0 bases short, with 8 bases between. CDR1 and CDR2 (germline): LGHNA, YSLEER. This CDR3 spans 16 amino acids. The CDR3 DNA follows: TGCGCCAGCAGCCAAGATGGGCTGGCGAACACCGGGGAGCTGTTTTTT. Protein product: CASSQDGLANTGELFF.

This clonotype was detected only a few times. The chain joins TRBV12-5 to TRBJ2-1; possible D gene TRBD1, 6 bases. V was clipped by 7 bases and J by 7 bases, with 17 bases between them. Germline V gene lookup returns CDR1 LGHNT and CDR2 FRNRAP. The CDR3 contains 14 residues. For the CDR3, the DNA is TGTGCTAGTGCCCCGGGGACACTATTTAATGAGCAGTTCTTC. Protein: CASAPGTLFNEQFF.

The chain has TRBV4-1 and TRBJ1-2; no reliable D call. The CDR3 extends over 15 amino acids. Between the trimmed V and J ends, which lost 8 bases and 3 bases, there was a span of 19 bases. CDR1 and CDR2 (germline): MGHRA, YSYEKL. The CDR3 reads CASQWTAERDYGYTF. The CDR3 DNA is TGCGCCAGCCAGTGGACCGCCGAGAGGGACTATGGCTACACCTTC.

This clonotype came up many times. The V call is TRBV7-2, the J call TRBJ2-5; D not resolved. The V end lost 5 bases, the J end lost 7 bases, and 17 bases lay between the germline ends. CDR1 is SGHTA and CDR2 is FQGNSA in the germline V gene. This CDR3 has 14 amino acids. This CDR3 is CASSPDLGPGTQYF. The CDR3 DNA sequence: TGTGCCAGCAGCCCAGATCTTGGTCCGGGGACCCAGTACTTC.

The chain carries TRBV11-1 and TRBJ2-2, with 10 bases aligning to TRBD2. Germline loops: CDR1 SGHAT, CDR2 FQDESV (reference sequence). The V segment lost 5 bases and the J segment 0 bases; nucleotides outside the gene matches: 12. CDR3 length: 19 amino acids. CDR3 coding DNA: TGTGCCAGCAGCCCCTTGAACTCGGGGACTAGCGCGAACACCGGGGAGCTGTTTTTT. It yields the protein CASSPLNSGTSANTGELFF. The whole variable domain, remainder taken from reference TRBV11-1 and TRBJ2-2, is EAEVAQSPRYKITEKSQAVAFWCDPISGHATLYWYRQILGQGPELLVQFQDESVVDDSQLPKDRFSAERLKGVDSTLKIQPAELGDSAMYLCASSPLNSGTSANTGELFFGEGSRLTVL.

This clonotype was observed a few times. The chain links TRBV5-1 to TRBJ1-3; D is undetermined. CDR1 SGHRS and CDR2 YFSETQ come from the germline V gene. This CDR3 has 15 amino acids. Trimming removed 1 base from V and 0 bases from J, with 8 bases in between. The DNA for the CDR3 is TGCGCCAGCAGCTTGATAGCGGCCTCTGGAAACACCATATATTTT. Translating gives CASSLIAASGNTIYF.

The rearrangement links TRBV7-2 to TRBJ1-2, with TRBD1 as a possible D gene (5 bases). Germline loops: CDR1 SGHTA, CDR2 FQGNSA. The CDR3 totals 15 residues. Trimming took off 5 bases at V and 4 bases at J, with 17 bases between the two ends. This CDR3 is CASSTSFDSAYGYTF. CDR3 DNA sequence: TGTGCCAGCAGCACAAGCTTCGACAGCGCCTATGGCTACACCTTC.

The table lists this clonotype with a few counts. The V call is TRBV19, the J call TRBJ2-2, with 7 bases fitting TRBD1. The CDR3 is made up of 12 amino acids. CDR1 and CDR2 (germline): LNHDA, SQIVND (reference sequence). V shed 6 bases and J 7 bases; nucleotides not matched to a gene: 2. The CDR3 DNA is TGTGCCAGTAGGCGACAGGGCGGGGAGCTGTTTTTT. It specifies CASRRQGGELFF.

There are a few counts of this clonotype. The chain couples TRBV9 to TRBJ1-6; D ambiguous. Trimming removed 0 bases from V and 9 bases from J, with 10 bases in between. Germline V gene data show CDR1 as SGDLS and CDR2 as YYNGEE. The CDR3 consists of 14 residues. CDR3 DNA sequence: TGTGCCAGCAGCGTAGGTAACCGGGGTTCACCCCTCCACTTT. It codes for CASSVGNRGSPLHF.

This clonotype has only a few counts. CDR3 amino acids: CASSPLELGTEAFF. The CDR3 DNA reads TGTGCCAGCTCACCGTTAGAGTTGGGCACTGAAGCTTTCTTT. The genes are TRBV18 and TRBJ1-1; D not resolved. CDR3 length: 14 amino acids. The V end was cut by 3 bases, the J end by 4 bases, with 12 bases between. Germline CDR1 is KGHSH and CDR2 is LQKENI.

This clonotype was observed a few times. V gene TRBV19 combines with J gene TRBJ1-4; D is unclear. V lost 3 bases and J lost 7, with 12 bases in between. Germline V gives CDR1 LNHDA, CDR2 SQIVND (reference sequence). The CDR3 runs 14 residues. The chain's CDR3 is CASSIEGLGEKLFF. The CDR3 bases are TGTGCCAGTAGTATCGAGGGCCTTGGTGAAAAACTGTTTTTT.